This entry is about one T cell receptor beta chain. The antigen it recognizes is unknown. It has no much larger one-base neighbor in the sample; base qualities were not kept. The source of the sample is a study of human T cells and chemical hapten exposure (TCRdb year 2021). In terms of the full investigation: For sensitization, 2% DPC in acetone was applied to an approximately 2 cm by approximately 2 cm area of upper inner arm skin. Throughout the roughly 26-week study period, patients were also given weekly therapeutic DPC doses on the scalp. Patch testing was performed on the upper back with Finn chambers containing 0.01% DPC, and the patch tests were scored after 6 days according to International Contact Dermatitis Research Group standards. Most of the patients in the cohort were female, and the cohort covered alopecia areata with under or over 50% scalp involvement, alopecia totalis and alopecia universalis. The libraries were sequenced as a pool, and the TCR yield per sample differed mostly because of small variations in library volumes within the pool. In alopecia patients, the study followed how the peripheral blood TCR repertoire changed in vivo over primary and secondary sensitization to diphenylcyclopropenone (DPC), a hapten. Blood samples were taken from patients before sensitization (week 0) and then at 2, 6 and about 24 weeks after DPC sensitization. Under 30 alopecia patients gave blood for TCR sequencing at one to four time points (pre-sensitization, 2, 6 and 24 weeks).

Interpreted using the paper, the time point label stands for: patch test 1, 2 weeks after DPC sensitization. Taken with the paper, the label for treatment or condition translates to: therapeutic diphenylcyclopropenone sensitization with weekly scalp DPC. At each patch-test visit, blood was drawn before the patch test was applied. Patients were eligible if aged 18 to 70, diagnosed with alopecia and judged suitable for DPC therapy, and pregnant patients were excluded. Total RNA was isolated from unfractionated whole blood collected in Tempus Blood RNA tubes. Results the study describes overall, beyond this receptor: DPC sensitization did not change how many TCRs were above 1 in 1000 frequency, and no evidence was found of alterations in global repertoire structure. Repeated subsampling changed both the strength of the expansion versus patch-test correlation and the threshold at which that correlation became significant. The number of PT1 expanded TCRs positively correlated with patch test score, significant at thresholds 8, 16 and 32 but not 4. Expanded TCRs formed significantly more large CDR3 similarity clusters than pre-sensitization or healthy control sets, consistent with antigen-driven responses. Because all patients had alopecia, a presumed autoimmune disease, the immune response of the patients might differ from that of healthy individuals.

Library construction relied on RACE. Sequenced using a NextSeq 500. Library preparation attached unique molecular identifiers to individual cDNA molecules for quantitative, reproducible TCR counting. For every blood RNA sample, sequencing covered both the TCR alpha and TCR beta chains. In the source study's methods: The median number of TCRs per sample was some 100,000, ranging from about 23,224 to 690,600. The Decombinator software suite was used to annotate V, J and CDR3 in the TCR reads. To make PS versus PT1 abundance plots, every sample was subsampled to the same number of TCRs (28,000). Expanded TCRs were defined as absent before sensitization and observed at least eight times at the 2-week time point. TCRdb reprocessing: public reads trimmed at Q25 with fastp, clones called with MiXCR, in-frame beta chains kept. When rows share a CDR3 protein, they turn into one entry using the most common DNA and genes. In this record, the V and J calls reflect TCRdb's handling and not the investigators' own analysis. The sample profile shows 100,000 or so distinct CDR3 sequences; 11% of them were found once. The ten largest clones take up under 4.5% of the sample.

The material sequenced was whole blood, taken in connection with sensitization to the hapten diphenylcyclopropenone (DPC). The sequence derives from a woman in her thirties or forties with alopecia areata. Some clones in this sample may be carry-over from other donors' samples.

The CDR3 in this case is CASSQGQGGSRTNGYTF. The DNA sequence reads TGTGCCAGCAGCCAGGGACAGGGCGGCAGCCGGACCAATGGCTACACCTTC. The rearrangement combines TRBV7-9 with TRBJ1-2, with 9 middle bases fitting TRBD1. Germline trimming amounts to 5 bases on V and 6 bases on J, with 16 as the count of junction bases outside the gene matches. From a lookup of the germline V gene (reference sequence), CDR1 and CDR2 are SEHNR and FQNEAQ. Its CDR3 holds 17 amino acids, cysteine through phenylalanine. CDR3 DNA is the only sequence kept; it has 51 bases, read in frame from the first base.